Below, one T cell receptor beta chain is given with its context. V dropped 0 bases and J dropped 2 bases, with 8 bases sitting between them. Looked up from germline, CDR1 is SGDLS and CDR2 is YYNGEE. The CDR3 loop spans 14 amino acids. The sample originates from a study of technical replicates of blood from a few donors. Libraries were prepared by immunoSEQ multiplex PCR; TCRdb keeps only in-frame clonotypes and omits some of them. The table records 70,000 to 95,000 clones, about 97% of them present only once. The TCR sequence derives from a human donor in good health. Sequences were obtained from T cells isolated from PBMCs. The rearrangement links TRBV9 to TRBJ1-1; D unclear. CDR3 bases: TGTGCCAGCAGCGTAGTTAGCGGTAACACTGAAGCTTTCTTT. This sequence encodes CASSVVSGNTEAFF. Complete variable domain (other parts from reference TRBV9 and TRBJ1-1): DSGVTQTPKHLITATGQRVTLRCSPRSGDLSVYWYQQSLDQGLQFLIQYYNGEERAKGNILERFSAQQFPDLHSELNLSSLELGDSALYFCASSVVSGNTEAFFGQGTRLTVV.